The 20 T cell receptor beta chains below all came from one sample that was sequenced in a study of metastatic and nonmetastatic thyroid tumors (TCRdb year 2020). The library relied on PCR. Sequencing relied on an Illumina HiSeq 4000. TCRdb reprocessing: public reads trimmed at Q25 with fastp, clones called with MiXCR, in-frame beta chains kept. The sample profile shows 22,000 or so clones; roughly 23% of them were found once. About two thirds of the sample is in the top ten clones. No treatment had been received by any patient before thyroid surgery. Sequenced input: blood. The source is a male donor with papillary thyroid cancer or a benign thyroid nodule (not recorded which). Some clones in this sample may be carry-over from other donors' samples.

This clone has at least ten counts. The CDR3 coding sequence is TGTGCCAGCAGCCACTCTCCCGGGGGAGGCGAGACCCAGTACTTC. Protein: CASSHSPGGGETQYF. V is TRBV3-1 and J is TRBJ2-5; a possible D gene is TRBD2 (6 bases). Germline lookup yields CDR1 LGHDT and CDR2 YNNKEL (reference sequence). The CDR3 has 15 residues. The V end was cut by 3 bases, the J end by 5 bases, with 16 bases between.

This clone turned up a few times. The genes are TRBV4-2 and TRBJ2-5; 8 bases agree with TRBD2. The CDR3 contains 16 residues. V was pared by 0 bases and J by 5 bases, with 8 bases of the junction left unmatched. Germline CDR1 and CDR2: LGHNA and YNFKEQ. CDR3 sequence: CASSQDGSGSRETQYF. The CDR3 nucleotides read TGTGCCAGCAGCCAAGATGGCAGCGGGAGTCGGGAGACCCAGTACTTC.

This clone showed up many times. The chain joins TRBV6-1 to TRBJ1-1; D gene unclear. The CDR3 has 14 amino acids. Germline CDR1 reads MNHNS; CDR2 reads SASEGT. V gave up 5 bases and J gave up 0 bases, with 10 bases separating them. The CDR3 protein is CASSLTTLNTEAFF. CDR3 coding DNA: TGTGCCAGCAGTTTGACGACCTTGAACACTGAAGCTTTCTTT.

This clone was recorded many times. The V call is TRBV29-1, the J call TRBJ2-5, with 10 bases lining up with TRBD1. The CDR3 consists of 14 residues. CDR1 is SQVTM and CDR2 is ANQGSEA in the germline V gene. Germline trimming cut 4 bases from V and 5 bases from J; bases unmatched to any gene: 7. For the CDR3, the DNA is TGCAGCGTTGGGGGGGGACAGGGGCTTGAGACCCAGTACTTC. Its translation: CSVGGGQGLETQYF.

This clone showed up many times. V gene TRBV5-1 combines with J gene TRBJ2-3; D is unclear. CDR3 length: 14 residues. V was cut by 2 bases and J by 2 bases, with 9 bases left in between. Germline V gene sequence: CDR1 SGHRS, CDR2 YFSETQ. The chain's CDR3 is CASSLTINTDTQYF. The CDR3, as DNA: TGCGCCAGCAGCTTAACTATAAACACAGATACGCAGTATTTT.

This clone showed up just a few times. A much larger clone differs by one base, so this may be a read error. The chain employs TRBV20-1 and TRBJ2-4, with D maybe TRBD2 (5 bases). Trimming cost V 6 bases and J 7 bases, with 22 bases left between them. The CDR3 totals 15 residues. From germline, CDR1 is DFQATT and CDR2 SNEGSKA (reference sequence). The CDR3 reads CSAPPPGIARNIQYF. CDR3 bases: TGCAGTGCCCCCCCCCCGGGAATAGCTCGGAACATTCAGTACTTC.

Many counts were recorded for this clone. The rearrangement joins TRBV10-2 to TRBJ1-1; D is undetermined. The CDR3 runs to 13 residues. CDR1 and CDR2 (germline): WSHSY, SAAADI. Deletions cut 1 base from V and 1 base from J, with 4 bases between. The CDR3 sequence: CASSEWGNTEAFF. DNA for the CDR3: TGCGCCAGCAGTGAGTGGGGGAACACTGAAGCTTTCTTT.

The rearrangement uses TRBV11-2 and TRBJ1-1, with D possibly matching TRBD1 (5 bases). The CDR3 is 12 amino acids. From germline, CDR1 is SGHAT and CDR2 FQNNGV. With 1 base removed from V and 10 bases from J, the gap between germline ends came to 10 bases. The CDR3 sequence is CASSLAQGGAFF. CDR3 sequence (DNA): TGTGCCAGCAGCTTAGCCCAGGGTGGAGCTTTCTTT. The full variable domain, its missing parts supplied by reference TRBV11-2 and TRBJ1-1, is EAGVAQSPRYKIIEKRQSVAFWCNPISGHATLYWYQQILGQGPKLLIQFQNNGVVDDSQLPKDRFSAERLKGVDSTLKIQPAKLEDSAVYLCASSLAQGGAFFGQGTRLTVV.

A few counts support this clone. The V gene is TRBV24-1, the J gene TRBJ2-1; weak D call: TRBD2 (5 bases). This CDR3 has 13 amino acids. Germline V gene lookup returns CDR1 KGHDR and CDR2 SFDVKD. V lost 5 bases and J lost 10, with 14 bases in between. CDR3 sequence reads: CATSGVSPGEQFF. In DNA, the CDR3 is TGTGCCACCAGTGGGGTGAGCCCGGGAGAGCAGTTCTTC.

This chain uses TRBV4-2 with TRBJ1-1, with D unresolved. CDR3 size: 14 residues. From germline, CDR1 is LGHNA and CDR2 YNFKEQ. V was cut by 0 bases and J by 3 bases, with 8 bases left in between. For the CDR3, the DNA is TGTGCCAGCAGCCAAGAGTTGGGCCACACTGAAGCTTTCTTT. Its protein is CASSQELGHTEAFF.

Points on this clone: Being one base from a much bigger clone, this may be a read error. The chain employs TRBV20-1 and TRBJ2-5; D remains unclear. The germline V gene has CDR1 DFQATT and CDR2 SNEGSKA (reference sequence). V lost 3 bases, J lost 5 bases, and 7 bases lay in between. This CDR3 region has 11 residues. CDR3 protein: CSASDCETQYF. The CDR3 nucleotides read TGCAGTGCTAGTGACTGCGAGACCCAGTACTTC.

J is TRBJ1-6 and V is TRBV20-1; D may be TRBD1 (5 bases). The V gene lost 2 bases and the J gene lost 7 bases, with 12 bases spanning the gap. This CDR3 comprises 14 residues. The V gene's germline CDR1 is DFQATT and CDR2 SNEGSKA (reference sequence). The CDR3 sequence is CSARPDRENSPLHF. The CDR3 DNA sequence: TGCAGTGCTAGACCCGACAGAGAGAATTCACCCCTCCACTTT.

The gene calls are TRBV30 and TRBJ2-7; 10 positions agree with TRBD2. In germline, CDR1 is GTSNPN, CDR2 SVGIG (reference sequence). Trimming removed 5 bases from V and 3 bases from J; junction bases left unmatched: 10. This CDR3 has 15 residues. CDR3 loop: CAWALAGSIRYEQYF. The CDR3 nucleotides are TGTGCCTGGGCACTAGCGGGATCGATCCGCTACGAGCAGTACTTC.

To note about this clone: The junction departs from germline at one end; a sequencing error may be responsible. This rearrangement joins TRBV28 to TRBJ2-7; the D gene is possibly TRBD2 (6 bases). Germline V lookup: CDR1 MDHEN, CDR2 SYDVKM. The CDR3 runs 13 residues. CDR3 bases: TGTGCCATCTCGGAGGGGATGGCAGGCGAGCAGACCTTC. It encodes CAISEGMAGEQTF.

This clone has more than one count but fewer than ten. Sequence at one end of the junction differs from germline and may be a read error. V is TRBV6-1 and J is TRBJ2-2; tentatively, D is TRBD2 (5 bases). The CDR3 runs 13 residues. Germline loops: CDR1 MNHNS, CDR2 SASEGT. The DNA for the CDR3 is TGTGCCAGCAGTCAAAGGGATTCCGGGGAGCTGCTTTTT. This sequence encodes CASSQRDSGELLF.

This clone appeared a few times. This sequence joins TRBV10-3 and TRBJ1-1; a possible D gene is TRBD1 (6 bases). The CDR3 extends over 13 amino acids. The germline V and J ends were trimmed by 3 bases and 2 bases, with 7 bases remaining between them. Germline assignment: CDR1 ENHRY and CDR2 SYGVKD. The CDR3 reads CAISDRGNTEAFF. Here the CDR3 DNA reads TGTGCCATCAGTGACAGGGGAAACACTGAAGCTTTCTTT.

The V and J genes are TRBV6-1 and TRBJ1-4, with TRBD1 matching 7 bases. Trimming at V came to 4 bases and at J to 17 bases, leaving 19 bases not matched to a gene. Per germline, CDR1 MNHNS and CDR2 SASEGT. The CDR3 is made up of 15 amino acids. This CDR3 reads CASSGRGSGWKNTFF. The DNA of the CDR3 is TGTGCCAGCAGTGGCAGGGGGTCTGGCTGGAAGAACACTTTTTTT.

This clone occurred many times. This chain connects TRBV29-1 to TRBJ2-1; D is possibly TRBD2 (5 bases). Germline CDR1 is SQVTM and CDR2 is ANQGSEA. The CDR3 runs to 13 residues. V lost 5 bases and J 6 bases, leaving 14 bases between the germline ends. This CDR3 is CSVQSSTSNEQFF. The DNA of the CDR3 is TGCAGCGTTCAGTCCTCCACTAGCAATGAGCAGTTCTTC.

The gene calls are TRBV20-1 and TRBJ2-1, with 7 bases aligning to TRBD2. The CDR3 contains 13 residues. J lost 1 base, V lost 5 bases, and 2 bases had no gene match. Per the germline V gene, CDR1 is DFQATT and CDR2 is SNEGSKA (reference sequence). CDR3 region: CSAPAGSYNEQFF. DNA for the CDR3: TGCAGTGCTCCAGCGGGGTCCTACAATGAGCAGTTCTTC.

This clone was counted ten times or more. The chain combines TRBV2 with TRBJ1-5, with D possibly TRBD1 on 6 matching bases. Looked up from germline, CDR1 is SNHLY and CDR2 is FYNNEI. V was clipped by 5 bases and J by 2 bases, with 16 bases between them. The CDR3 consists of 16 residues. The CDR3 here is CASSTQQGMGNQPQHF. In DNA form, the CDR3 reads TGTGCCAGCAGTACACAACAGGGCATGGGCAATCAGCCCCAGCATTTT.